These 24 T cell receptor beta chains were all obtained from the same sample, sequenced in a study of T-cell reconstitution after alpha-beta-depleted transplantation in children (dated by TCRdb to about 2016). In light of the paper, this sample's treatment or condition label describes: allogeneic hematopoietic cell transplantation with graft depleted of TCRalphabeta T cells and CD19 B cells. Preparation of the library involved PCR. The sequencer listed for this sample is Illumina HiSeq 2500. Molecular barcoding was employed in the preparation of TCR libraries, with unique molecular identifiers being used to normalize TCRbeta repertoire quantification. TCRdb passed the public sequencing reads through fastp at Q25 and MiXCR, retaining productive beta sequences. Under each unique CDR3 protein, matching rows form one entry showing the most common genes and DNA. Recorded for this sample are about 250,000 distinct CDR3 sequences; 20% to 30% of them occurred a single time. The top ten clonotypes cover 4% to 5.5% of the sample.

The specimen was PBMCs, mostly from graft donor cells, collected 360 days after TCRalphabeta/CD19-depleted stem cell transplant. The receptors stem from a female patient aged 2-10 years who had a stem cell transplant for congenital amegakaryocytic thrombocytopenia, so the T cells may come from the graft donor.

This clonotype was seen ten or more times. The chain combines TRBV7-2 with TRBJ2-3, with no clear D. CDR1 and CDR2 (germline): SGHTA, FQGNSA. Deletions cut 5 bases from V and 0 bases from J, with 33 bases between. This CDR3 comprises 22 residues. The CDR3 nucleotides read TGTGCCAGCAGCACGCCCCAGTCTGCGTCCTGGGAAGTTGCTGGGAGCACAGATACGCAGTATTTT. It translates to CASSTPQSASWEVAGSTDTQYF.

The V gene is TRBV28, the J gene TRBJ2-3, with 7 bases that match TRBD2. Trimming cost V 5 bases and J 0 bases; bases outside gene matches: 11. The CDR3 is 17 amino acids. The V gene's germline CDR1 is MDHEN and CDR2 SYDVKM. The CDR3 reads CASSAPSAGVSTDTQYF. CDR3 nucleotide sequence: TGTGCCAGCAGTGCTCCCTCCGCGGGGGTAAGCACAGATACGCAGTATTTT.

This rearrangement joins TRBV4-2 to TRBJ1-6; D is uncertain. V lost 2 bases, J lost 7 bases, and 9 bases lay in between. The CDR3 sequence is 14 residues long. Germline CDR1 LGHNA, CDR2 YNFKEQ. This CDR3 is CASSQYQENSPLHF. CDR3 bases: TGTGCCAGCAGCCAATATCAGGAGAATTCACCCCTCCACTTT.

V and J are TRBV10-3 and TRBJ2-1; D possibly matches TRBD1 or TRBD2 (5 bases each). The CDR3 consists of 14 residues. The V end was cut by 8 bases, the J end by 9 bases, with 20 bases between. From germline, CDR1 is ENHRY and CDR2 SYGVKD. The chain's CDR3 is CAIGGASGPSEQFF. In nucleotides, the CDR3 is TGTGCCATCGGGGGAGCCAGCGGTCCCAGTGAGCAGTTCTTC.

This chain links TRBV2 with TRBJ2-3, with D perhaps assigned TRBD1 or TRBD2 (5 bases each). With 6 bases removed from V and 0 bases from J, the gap between germline ends came to 10 bases. This CDR3 spans 14 amino acids. The germline V gene encodes CDR1 SNHLY and CDR2 FYNNEI. In DNA, the CDR3 is TGTGCCAGCAGCCGGGACGCGAGCACAGATACGCAGTATTTT. Translating gives CASSRDASTDTQYF.

This clonotype came up a few times. The V and J genes are TRBV7-9 and TRBJ2-7, with D unresolved. Germline values: CDR1 SEHNR, CDR2 FQNEAQ (reference sequence). This CDR3 region has 14 residues. Trimming left V 5 bases short and J 5 bases short, with 16 bases between. The CDR3: CASSPILDGDEQYF. DNA of the CDR3: TGTGCCAGCAGCCCCATCTTAGACGGAGACGAGCAGTACTTC.

Only a few counts were recorded for this clonotype. The CDR3 bases are TGCAGTGCTAGTTTCCGGGGGGCTTTCTCCTACGAGCAGTACTTC. Translating it yields CSASFRGAFSYEQYF. The chain carries TRBV20-1 and TRBJ2-7, with D possibly matching TRBD2 (7 bases). CDR3 length: 15 residues. V dropped 3 bases and J dropped 0 bases, with 15 bases sitting between them. Germline V gene lookup returns CDR1 DFQATT and CDR2 SNEGSKA (reference sequence).

There are a few counts of this clonotype. The germline gene is not matched at one end of the junction; a read error may be the cause. The chain combines TRBV28 with TRBJ2-3; unclear D gene. CDR1 is MDHEN and CDR2 is SYDVKM in the germline V gene. The CDR3 extends over 9 amino acids. Here the CDR3 DNA reads TGTGCCAGCCCCGTGGTGATGGCGTTT. As protein: CASPVVMAF.

The chain uses TRBV4-1 and TRBJ1-2, with 12 positions matching TRBD1. V was pared by 4 bases and J by 3 bases, with 9 bases of the junction left unmatched. CDR1 and CDR2 from the germline V gene are MGHRA and YSYEKL. CDR3 size: 17 residues. The CDR3 spells CASSRMGQGARDYGYTF. The CDR3, as DNA: TGCGCCAGCAGCCGGATGGGACAGGGGGCGCGTGACTATGGCTACACCTTC.

This clonotype was observed a few times. This chain uses TRBV12-3 or TRBV12-4 with TRBJ2-3; D is uncertain. Trimming shortened V by 2 bases and J by 4 bases, and 13 bases separated the two germline ends. The CDR3 spans 15 residues. CDR3 in DNA: TGTGCCAGCAGTTTATACGACTCTTATGCAGATACGCAGTATTTT. It translates to CASSLYDSYADTQYF.

Turning to this clonotype: Relative to the germline gene, one junction end is altered; a read error may explain this. This chain uses TRBV18 with TRBJ1-5; D possibly corresponds to TRBD1 (5 bases). Germline CDR1 is KGHSH and CDR2 is LQKENI. The CDR3 is made up of 15 amino acids. The CDR3 sequence is CASSPGPGGIQTQHF. CDR3 bases: TGTGCCAGCTCACCGGGGCCCGGGGGGATTCAGACCCAGCATTTT.

The chain recombines TRBV6-5 with TRBJ2-1; 7 bases are a match to TRBD2. V dropped 1 base and J dropped 1; count of bases not matched to a gene: 1. Germline CDR1 is MNHEY and CDR2 is SVGAGI. The CDR3 consists of 15 residues. CDR3 amino acids: CASSYLRGSYNEQFF. CDR3 DNA sequence: TGTGCCAGCAGTTACTTGCGGGGGTCCTACAATGAGCAGTTCTTC.

This sequence joins TRBV2 and TRBJ2-3, with 8 bases that match TRBD2. The trim removed 7 bases at V and 6 bases at J, leaving 9 bases unmatched. Germline V gives CDR1 SNHLY, CDR2 FYNNEI. The CDR3 contains 14 residues. The CDR3 protein is CASTRTSPRDTQYF. The CDR3 coding sequence is TGTGCCAGCACGAGGACTAGCCCTCGGGATACGCAGTATTTT.

This clonotype turned up a few times. The CDR3 protein is CASSWDSKRYSDEQFF. The CDR3, as DNA: TGTGCCAGCAGTTGGGACTCCAAGAGGTATAGCGATGAGCAGTTCTTC. The gene calls are TRBV28 and TRBJ2-1, with a weak D call TRBD2 (6 bases). The germline gives CDR1 MDHEN, CDR2 SYDVKM. This CDR3 comprises 16 residues. V was pared by 4 bases and J by 8 bases, with 21 bases between.

This clonotype has only one observation. The chain combines TRBV3-1 with TRBJ2-5, with 7 positions matching TRBD2. The V and J ends lost 0 bases and 5 bases, in that order; junction bases with no gene match: 15. The length of the CDR3 is 18 residues. Germline loops: CDR1 LGHDT, CDR2 YNNKEL (reference sequence). The CDR3, as DNA: TGTGCCAGCAGCCAAGATACCCCAGCAGCGGGGCATGAGGAGACCCAGTACTTC. It is translated as CASSQDTPAAGHEETQYF.

The rearrangement links TRBV20-1 to TRBJ2-1; no clear D gene. The CDR3 sequence is 14 residues long. CDR1 is DFQATT, CDR2 SNEGSKA, per germline (reference sequence). V lost 6 bases and J 3 bases, leaving 15 bases between the germline ends. CDR3 DNA: TGCAGTGCCCATCAACGGCGGTTCTACAATGAGCAGTTCTTC. Translated, it gives CSAHQRRFYNEQFF.

J is TRBJ2-1 and V is TRBV4-1; 10 bases map to TRBD1. With 4 bases clipped from V and 6 bases from J, the junction kept 6 bases outside the gene matches. Germline loops: CDR1 MGHRA, CDR2 YSYEKL. This CDR3 spans 15 amino acids. The CDR3 is CASSRPGQGLNEQFF. The CDR3 bases are TGCGCCAGCAGCCGGCCGGGACAGGGGCTCAATGAGCAGTTCTTC.

This clonotype has a handful of counts. The chain uses TRBV4-3 and TRBJ2-7; TRBD2 matches 7 bases. Trimming removed 4 bases from V and 2 bases from J; junction bases left unmatched: 8. Germline-derived CDR1 and CDR2 are LGHNA and YSLEER. The CDR3 has 15 residues. The CDR3 loop is CASSPLAGAPYEQYF. The CDR3 DNA reads as TGCGCCAGCAGCCCCCTTGCGGGAGCTCCCTACGAGCAGTACTTC.

This chain connects TRBV27 to TRBJ2-1; TRBD2 agrees at 9 bases. The V gene end was trimmed by 6 bases and the J gene end by 5 bases; junction bases not matched to a gene: 5. The CDR3 loop spans 14 amino acids. Germline CDR1 and CDR2: MNHEY and SMNVEV (reference sequence). In DNA form, the CDR3 reads TGTGCCAGCAGAATGGGACTAGCCGACAATGAGCAGTTCTTC. Amino acids: CASRMGLADNEQFF.

This clonotype was counted a single time. The chain employs TRBV20-1 and TRBJ1-1, with D possibly TRBD1 on 6 matching bases. The CDR3 length is 15 residues. CDR1 and CDR2 from the germline V gene are DFQATT and SNEGSKA (reference sequence). V lost 4 bases to trimming and J lost 0 bases, with 15 bases between them. CDR3 nucleotide sequence: TGCAGTGCTAAAGAAGAGGGGGGCATGAACACTGAAGCTTTCTTT. Translating gives CSAKEEGGMNTEAFF.

The J gene is TRBJ2-2, the V gene TRBV6-1; D uncertain. V gave up 3 bases and J gave up 0 bases, with 5 bases separating them. CDR3 length: 14 residues. Germline CDR1 is MNHNS and CDR2 is SASEGT. CDR3 loop: CASSELANTGELFF. The CDR3 nucleotides read TGTGCCAGCAGTGAGCTAGCGAACACCGGGGAGCTGTTTTTT.

V gene TRBV5-6 combines with J gene TRBJ1-5; 11 bases map to TRBD1. After removal of 4 bases from V and 7 bases from J, the junction contained 4 bases not matched to a gene. CDR1 SGHDT and CDR2 YYEEEE come from the germline V gene. The CDR3 runs to 14 residues. CDR3 sequence (DNA): TGTGCCAGCAGCCGGACAGGGGGCAGACAGCCCCAGCATTTT. Amino acids: CASSRTGGRQPQHF.

This clonotype has just a few counts. This chain joins TRBV4-1 and TRBJ2-7, with 10 bases matching TRBD1. The length of the CDR3 is 14 residues. J lost 9 bases, V lost 2 bases, and 7 bases had no gene match. Germline V CDR1 and CDR2: MGHRA, YSYEKL. CDR3 residues: CASSQPGQGFGQYF. In nucleotides, the CDR3 is TGCGCCAGCAGCCAACCGGGACAGGGGTTTGGGCAGTACTTC.

This clonotype has a handful of counts. This chain joins TRBV7-8 and TRBJ1-4; no definite D call. Trimming shortened V by 6 bases and J by 7 bases, and 18 bases separated the two germline ends. The CDR3 loop spans 15 amino acids. Germline V gene data show CDR1 as SGHVS and CDR2 as FQNEAQ. DNA of the CDR3: TGTGCCAGCAGGAACGACGGGGAAAAAGGTGAAAAACTGTTTTTT. Residues: CASRNDGEKGEKLFF.